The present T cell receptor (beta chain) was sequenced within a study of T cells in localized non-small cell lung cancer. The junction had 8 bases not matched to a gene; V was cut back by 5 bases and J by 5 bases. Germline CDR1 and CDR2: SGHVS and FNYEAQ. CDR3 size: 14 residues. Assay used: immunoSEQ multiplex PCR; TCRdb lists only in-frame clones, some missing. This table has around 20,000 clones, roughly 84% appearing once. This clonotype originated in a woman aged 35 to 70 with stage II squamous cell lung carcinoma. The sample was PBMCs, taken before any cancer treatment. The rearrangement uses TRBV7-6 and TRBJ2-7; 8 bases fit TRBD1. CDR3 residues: CASSQAAGGNEQYF. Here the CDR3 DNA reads TGTGCCAGCAGCCAGGCGGCAGGGGGCAACGAGCAGTACTTC.